This entry lists 9 T cell receptor beta chains sequenced from one sample in a study of T cell responses to AZD1222 COVID-19 vaccine. Clones were read by immunoSEQ multiplex PCR, and TCRdb kept only the in-frame ones, dropping some. Among 95,000 to 100,000 clones listed, roughly 86% were seen once. This material consisted of peripheral blood, taken on day 0 of AZD1222 vaccination. These receptors all stem from an adult in good health.

Notes on this clone: Other DNA sequences in this specimen translate into the identical CDR3. This rearrangement joins TRBV27 to TRBJ2-2; weak D call: TRBD2 (7 bases). Trimming took off 9 bases at V and 4 bases at J, with 21 bases between the two ends. This CDR3 comprises 16 residues. CDR1 is MNHEY, CDR2 SMNVEV, per germline (reference sequence). In DNA form, the CDR3 reads TGTGCCAGTACACCCGCGGGGGCATTCGGCACCGGGGAGCTGTTTTTT. This sequence encodes CASTPAGAFGTGELFF.

The chain uses TRBV7-2 and TRBJ2-3, with D perhaps matching TRBD2 (7 bases). CDR3 length equals 16 residues. The V gene's germline CDR1 is SGHTA and CDR2 FQGNSA. The V and J ends lost 2 bases and 1 base respectively, with 13 bases between them. The DNA of the CDR3 is TGTGCCAGCAGCTTACAGGAGGGGGGGGGCACAGATACGCAGTATTTT. It is translated as CASSLQEGGGTDTQYF.

The genes are TRBV27 and TRBJ1-1; D is undetermined. Germline-derived CDR1 and CDR2 are MNHEY and SMNVEV (reference sequence). V was shortened by 0 bases and J by 2 bases, with 13 bases between the two germline ends. The length of the CDR3 is 16 residues. This CDR3 is CASSLSPGRSNTEAFF. CDR3 sequence (DNA): TGTGCCAGCAGTTTATCCCCGGGGAGGTCAAACACTGAAGCTTTCTTT.

The gene calls are TRBV19 and TRBJ1-5; D is undetermined. Germline lookup yields CDR1 LNHDA and CDR2 SQIVND (reference sequence). V was trimmed by 6 bases and J by 4 bases, leaving 7 bases between them. This CDR3 comprises 12 residues. The CDR3 reads CASRAANQPQHF. In nucleotides, the CDR3 is TGTGCCAGTAGAGCAGCAAATCAGCCCCAGCATTTT.

This clone showed up just once. This sequence joins TRBV18 and TRBJ2-7; possibly TRBD1 for D (6 bases). Trimming took off 3 bases at V and 0 bases at J, with 18 bases between the two ends. Germline assignment: CDR1 KGHSH and CDR2 LQKENI. The CDR3 covers 17 residues. CDR3 nucleotide sequence: TGTGCCAGCTCACCGCAGATAACCGGGACAACCTCCTACGAGCAGTACTTC. The encoded protein is CASSPQITGTTSYEQYF.

This clone has a single count. The rearrangement joins TRBV4-1 to TRBJ2-7, with TRBD1 matching 8 bases. The CDR3 consists of 17 residues. Trimming at V came to 0 bases and at J to 0 bases, leaving 7 bases not matched to a gene. The germline V gene has CDR1 MGHRA and CDR2 YSYEKL. CDR3 region: CASSQDFGQGASYEQYF. Here the CDR3 DNA reads TGCGCCAGCAGCCAAGATTTCGGCCAGGGGGCCTCCTACGAGCAGTACTTC.

The chain couples TRBV6-5 to TRBJ2-5; unclear D gene. The germline V gene has CDR1 MNHEY and CDR2 SVGAGI. V lost 8 bases, J lost 0 bases, and 10 bases lay in between. CDR3 length: 13 residues. Written as DNA, the CDR3 is TGTGCCAGCGCCGCTTCGTACCAAGAGACCCAGTACTTC. This codes for CASAASYQETQYF.

The chain carries TRBV15 and TRBJ1-1; D gene uncertain. The V gene lost 0 bases and the J gene lost 3 bases, with 5 bases spanning the gap. The CDR3 consists of 13 residues. Per germline, CDR1 LNHNV and CDR2 YYDKDF (reference sequence). CDR3 protein: CATSRDSDTEAFF. The CDR3 DNA reads TGTGCCACCAGCAGAGATTCGGACACTGAAGCTTTCTTT.

This clone has just a few counts. V and J are TRBV5-8 and TRBJ2-2, with no clear D. The CDR3 has 16 residues. The germline V gene encodes CDR1 SGHTS and CDR2 YDEGEE. V was trimmed by 0 bases and J by 1 base, leaving 10 bases between them. CDR3 amino acids: CASSLALQLNTGELFF. The CDR3 DNA sequence: TGTGCCAGCAGCTTGGCGTTACAGCTGAACACCGGGGAGCTGTTTTTT.